A single sample is the source of the 4 T cell receptor beta chains below, sequenced in a study of CD8 T cells in Susac syndrome. RNA was extracted with the RNeasy kit, and a quantity of roughly 0.5 to 1 ug was reverse transcribed using random hexamers. MiXCR, run by TCRdb on the immunoSEQ multiplex PCR reads, gives a single entry per CDR3 protein. The data contain about 130,000 distinct CDR3 sequences, around nine tenths of them seen just once; the ten biggest clones take up about 0.23%. Sequencing was carried out using CD8+ T cells from PBMCs. These receptor sequences come from a human donor with multiple sclerosis.

The CDR3 spells CASSQDGETQYF. In nucleotides, the CDR3 is TGTGCCAGCAGCCAAGATGGGGAGACCCAGTACTTC. The rearrangement uses TRBV3-1 and TRBJ2-5; no reliable D call. The germline V gene encodes CDR1 LGHDT and CDR2 YNNKEL (reference sequence). The CDR3 runs to 12 residues. V dropped 0 bases and J dropped 5 bases, with 4 bases sitting between them.

The chain links TRBV4-3 to TRBJ2-7; D may be TRBD2 (7 bases). The CDR3 has 15 amino acids. V was cut by 0 bases and J by 4 bases, with 13 bases left in between. The germline gives CDR1 LGHNA, CDR2 YSLEER. CDR3 sequence (DNA): TGCGCCAGCAGCCAAGATAAGGGGGGGCGGTACGAGCAGTACTTC. This sequence encodes CASSQDKGGRYEQYF.

V gene TRBV20-1 combines with J gene TRBJ2-7; maybe TRBD2 (5 bases). Per germline, CDR1 DFQATT and CDR2 SNEGSKA (reference sequence). V lost 3 bases, J lost 3 bases, and 21 bases lay in between. The CDR3 has 16 amino acids. The CDR3 DNA reads as TGCAGTGCTAGCCTCTTCCTAGCTTGGGAAAGCTACGAGCAGTACTTC. Translating it yields CSASLFLAWESYEQYF.

The rearrangement uses TRBV6-6 and TRBJ1-5, with TRBD1 matching 10 bases. V trimming: 7 bases; J trimming: 5 bases; junction bases outside the gene matches: 8. Germline assignment: CDR1 MNHNY and CDR2 SVGAGI (reference sequence). The CDR3 sequence is 15 residues long. The CDR3, as DNA: TGTGCCAGCACGCCCCCAGGACAGGGGGATCAGCCCCAGCATTTT. As protein: CASTPPGQGDQPQHF.